This T cell receptor (beta chain) is drawn from a study of control samples from healthy donors and cancer patients. Per the germline V gene, CDR1 is KGHSH and CDR2 is LQKENI. Germline trimming cut 0 bases from V and 11 bases from J; bases unmatched to any gene: 8. This CDR3 is 15 amino acids long. This table comes from immunoSEQ multiplex PCR, and its TCRdb copy is limited to in-frame clones, with some not included. The table lists about 150,000 clones, roughly 89% of them singletons. Only a few counts were recorded for this clone. The clonotype was recovered from a man aged 25 to 40 in good health. The sample was blood. V and J are TRBV18 and TRBJ1-5; 9 nucleotides match TRBD1. The CDR3 loop is CASSPPGTGRMAQHF. CDR3 nucleotide sequence: TGTGCCAGCTCACCACCGGGGACAGGGAGGATGGCCCAGCATTTT.